This TCR beta chain appears in the sequencing data of a study of blood T cells in healthy people across ages. This clonotype was seen only a few times. Sample-barcoded 5' priming and a J-beta primer mix drove a second PCR of roughly 6 to 12 cycles. TCRdb itself ran the 5' RACE reads through MiXCR, one entry per CDR3 protein. The data contain about 650,000 distinct CDR3 sequences, 32% of them singletons. Germline V gene lookup returns CDR1 LGHNA and CDR2 YSLEER. V shed 1 base and J 4 bases; nucleotides not matched to a gene: 3. This CDR3 spans 15 amino acids. The specimen was blood. This chain connects TRBV4-3 to TRBJ2-2, with TRBD1 identical over 7 bases. The origin of this receptor is a woman older than 75 in good health. The CDR3 spells CASSQGDSITGELFF. The CDR3 DNA sequence: TGCGCCAGCAGCCAAGGGGACAGTATCACCGGGGAGCTGTTTTTT.